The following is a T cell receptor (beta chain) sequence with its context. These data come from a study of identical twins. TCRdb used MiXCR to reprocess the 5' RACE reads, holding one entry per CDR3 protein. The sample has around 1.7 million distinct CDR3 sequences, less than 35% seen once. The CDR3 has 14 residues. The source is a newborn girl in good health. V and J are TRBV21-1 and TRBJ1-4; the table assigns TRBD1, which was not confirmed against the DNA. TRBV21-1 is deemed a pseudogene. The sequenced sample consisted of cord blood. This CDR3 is CASSKGGGGEKLFF. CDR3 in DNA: TGTGCCAGCAGCAAAGGAGGAGGCGGTGAAAAACTGTTTTTT.